The 10 T cell receptor beta chains below come from one sample, sequenced in a study of CD8 T cells in ankylosing spondylitis. The study, taken as a whole, reports: Blood from ankylosing spondylitis patients appeared to carry a characteristic eight-variant TCR beta motif.

These receptors' targets are unknown. MiXCR, run by TCRdb on the 5' RACE reads, gives a single entry per CDR3 protein. The data hold roughly 440,000 distinct CDR3 sequences, with roughly 17% observed a single time. The sample was blood, either unsorted or a sorted T cell fraction (not recorded which). The receptors were sampled from a male donor with ankylosing spondylitis.

The rearrangement links TRBV12-3 or TRBV12-4 to TRBJ1-2, with 9 bases aligning to TRBD1. CDR3 size: 18 residues. Trimming cost V 6 bases and J 8 bases; bases outside gene matches: 22. The CDR3 loop reads CASSPIPGQGMGNVGYTF. CDR3 DNA: TGTGCCAGCAGCCCGATTCCGGGACAGGGAATGGGAAATGTAGGCTACACCTTC.

This clonotype showed up many times. The V and J genes are TRBV15 and TRBJ1-1; 8 bases agree with TRBD1. CDR1 is LNHNV, CDR2 YYDKDF, per germline (reference sequence). The CDR3 covers 16 residues. Losses at the gene ends were 0 bases for V and 0 bases for J; bases not matched to a gene: 3. For the CDR3, the DNA is TGTGCCACCAGCAGAGACCCGGACAGGGTGAACACTGAAGCTTTCTTT. Translated, it gives CATSRDPDRVNTEAFF.

This chain links TRBV5-5 with TRBJ2-3; D gene ambiguous. The CDR3 sequence is 16 residues long. V shed 0 bases and J shed 0 bases, with 11 bases lying between them. CDR1 is SGHKS and CDR2 is YYEKEE in the germline V gene (reference sequence). The CDR3 DNA reads as TGTGCCAGCAGCTTGGGTTTGTCACCGAGCACAGATACGCAGTATTTT. Translated: CASSLGLSPSTDTQYF.

V gene TRBV6-2 or TRBV6-3 combines with J gene TRBJ2-3; no clear D gene. The CDR3 totals 11 residues. Germline lookup yields CDR1 MNHEY and CDR2 SVGEGT. V was pared by 7 bases and J by 6 bases, with 8 bases between. CDR3 amino acids: CASTFGDTQYF. CDR3 in DNA: TGTGCCAGCACCTTCGGGGATACGCAGTATTTT.

This clonotype was detected only a few times. V is TRBV6-2 or TRBV6-3 and J is TRBJ2-6, with TRBD1 matching over 7 bases. This CDR3 comprises 17 residues. The ends lost 4 bases at V and 4 bases at J; junction bases unmatched: 10. Germline CDR1 MNHEY, CDR2 SVGEGT. CDR3 sequence reads: CASSSPPGGEGANVLTF. In nucleotides, the CDR3 is TGTGCCAGCAGTTCTCCCCCAGGGGGAGAGGGGGCCAACGTCCTGACTTTC.

This clonotype was recorded a few times. The junction shows a germline mismatch at one end, possibly a read error. The rearrangement joins TRBV30 to TRBJ1-3, with D unclear. CDR1 and CDR2 (germline): GTSNPN, SVGIG (reference sequence). This CDR3 is built from 12 residues. In DNA, the CDR3 is TGTGCCTGGAGAAAAAGTGGATACACCATATATTTT. Translating gives CAWRKSGYTIYF.

This clonotype was seen a few times. This chain links TRBV28 with TRBJ2-2, with D unresolved. Per germline, CDR1 MDHEN and CDR2 SYDVKM. V dropped 5 bases and J dropped 7 bases, with 11 bases sitting between them. This CDR3 is 13 amino acids long. The CDR3 bases are TGTGCCAGCAGTCTTTTTAGTGTCGGGGAGCTGTTTTTT. The encoded protein is CASSLFSVGELFF.

This clonotype was observed once. This chain uses TRBV4-2 with TRBJ2-5, with a possible D match to TRBD1 (5 bases). From germline, CDR1 is LGHNA and CDR2 YNFKEQ. The ends were cut back, 4 bases at V and 1 base at J, with 13 bases in the middle. CDR3 length: 15 amino acids. The CDR3 region has the DNA TGTGCCAGCAGCCGAGAGACCCAGGGCCAAGAGACCCAGTACTTC. The encoded protein is CASSRETQGQETQYF.

The V gene is TRBV20-1, the J gene TRBJ2-2; D uncertain. V dropped 4 bases and J dropped 2 bases, with 5 bases sitting between them. CDR1 is DFQATT and CDR2 is SNEGSKA in the germline V gene (reference sequence). The CDR3 spans 12 residues. CDR3 bases: TGCAGTGCTAAAGATAACACCGGGGAGCTGTTTTTT. Its protein is CSAKDNTGELFF.

This clonotype was seen a few times. The chain links TRBV5-6 to TRBJ1-1; 7 bases align to TRBD1. The CDR3 has 14 amino acids. Germline V gene sequence: CDR1 SGHDT, CDR2 YYEEEE. J was trimmed by 4 bases and V by 1 base; bases with no gene match: 4. The CDR3 protein is CASSLTGAPTEAFF. CDR3 in DNA: TGTGCCAGCAGCTTGACAGGGGCGCCCACTGAAGCTTTCTTT.